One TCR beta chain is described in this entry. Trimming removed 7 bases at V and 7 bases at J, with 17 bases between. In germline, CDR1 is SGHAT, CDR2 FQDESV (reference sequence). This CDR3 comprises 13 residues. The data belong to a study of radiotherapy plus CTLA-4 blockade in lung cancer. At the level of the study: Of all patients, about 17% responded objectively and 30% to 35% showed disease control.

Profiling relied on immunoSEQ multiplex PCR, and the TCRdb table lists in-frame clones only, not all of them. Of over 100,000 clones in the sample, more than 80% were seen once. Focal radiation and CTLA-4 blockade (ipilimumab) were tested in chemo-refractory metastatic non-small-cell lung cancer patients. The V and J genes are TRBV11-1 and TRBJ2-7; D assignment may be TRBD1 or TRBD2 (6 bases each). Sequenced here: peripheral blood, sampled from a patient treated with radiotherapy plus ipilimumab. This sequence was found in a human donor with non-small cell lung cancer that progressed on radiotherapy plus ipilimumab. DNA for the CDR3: TGTGCCAGCACCACCAACGGGGGCAGGGAGCAGTACTTC. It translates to CASTTNGGREQYF.